Shown below are 23 T cell receptor beta chains from a single sample sequenced in a study of T-cell reconstitution after alpha-beta-depleted transplantation in children. Unique molecular identifiers were used to barcode this TCRbeta library. TCRdb recomputed calls from the PCR reads with MiXCR, one row per CDR3 protein. Of about 100,000 distinct CDR3 sequences in the sample, about 8% are singletons; the top ten hold 16%. Here the sequenced sample was PBMCs, taken before TCRalphabeta/CD19-depleted stem cell transplant. The origin of the receptors is a boy aged 2 to 9 with acute lymphoblastic leukemia, due to receive a stem cell transplant.

By share of the sample, this clonotype is medium-sized. This chain connects TRBV13 to TRBJ2-1; D gene ambiguous. CDR1 and CDR2 (germline): PRHDT, FYEKMQ (reference sequence). V lost 4 bases and J lost 6, with 13 bases in between. CDR3 length: 14 amino acids. CDR3 region: CASSSPSTGNEQFF. The CDR3 DNA reads TGTGCCAGCAGCTCCCCCAGTACGGGCAATGAGCAGTTCTTC.

Many counts were recorded for this clonotype. The rearrangement uses TRBV5-6 and TRBJ1-4; TRBD1 aligns across 8 bases. CDR3 length: 15 amino acids. Germline assignment: CDR1 SGHDT and CDR2 YYEEEE. Trimming cost V 1 base and J 8 bases; bases outside gene matches: 7. The CDR3 here is CASSLTWTGREKLFF. The CDR3 region has the DNA TGTGCCAGCAGCTTGACCTGGACAGGGAGGGAAAAACTGTTTTTT.

This clonotype occurred once. The chain links TRBV6-5 to TRBJ1-2; possibly TRBD1 for D (5 bases). The CDR3 has 14 residues. The V and J ends lost 2 bases and 4 bases respectively, with 11 bases between them. Germline values: CDR1 MNHEY, CDR2 SVGAGI. CDR3 sequence reads: CASSYQAGPYGYTF. CDR3 bases: TGTGCCAGCAGTTACCAGGCAGGGCCCTATGGCTACACCTTC.

This clonotype was recorded at least ten times. The gene calls are TRBV7-2 and TRBJ1-2; D is perhaps TRBD1 (6 bases). V lost 7 bases and J lost 4, with 13 bases in between. Looked up from germline, CDR1 is SGHTA and CDR2 is FQGNSA. The CDR3 has 13 amino acids. CDR3 in DNA: TGTGCCAGCAACCTACAGGGATCCTATGGCTACACCTTC. Protein: CASNLQGSYGYTF.

This clonotype was found a few times. The rearrangement joins TRBV15 to TRBJ2-6; perhaps TRBD2 as D (5 bases). The length of the CDR3 is 16 residues. The ends were cut back, 7 bases at V and 0 bases at J, with 13 bases in the middle. Germline CDR1 is LNHNV and CDR2 is YYDKDF (reference sequence). The CDR3 bases are TGTGCCACCACCCAACACGGGGACTCTGGGGCCAACGTCCTGACTTTC. Protein product: CATTQHGDSGANVLTF.

The chain couples TRBV5-4 to TRBJ2-7; weak D call: TRBD1 (5 bases). Looked up from germline, CDR1 is SGHNT and CDR2 is YYREEE (reference sequence). The CDR3 is 19 amino acids. Trimming shortened V by 3 bases and J by 6 bases, and 31 bases separated the two germline ends. The CDR3 here is CASSSGPGLSGYSLREQYF. As DNA, the CDR3 is TGTGCCAGCAGCTCGGGCCCGGGCCTATCAGGGTACTCGCTACGCGAGCAGTACTTC. Full variable domain (rest looked up from reference TRBV5-4 and TRBJ2-7): ETGVTQSPTHLIKTRGQQVTLRCSSQSGHNTVSWYQQALGQGPQFIFQYYREEENGRGNFPPRFSGLQFPNYSSELNVNALELDDSALYLCASSSGPGLSGYSLREQYFGPGTRLTVT.

This clonotype showed up many times. This chain connects TRBV27 to TRBJ2-3; D is possibly TRBD1 or TRBD2 (7 bases each). This CDR3 is built from 15 residues. Trimming took off 4 bases at V and 6 bases at J, with 17 bases between the two ends. Per the germline V gene, CDR1 is MNHEY and CDR2 is SMNVEV (reference sequence). For the CDR3, the DNA is TGTGCCAGCAGTTACTTGGGAGGGGGCCAGGATACGCAGTATTTT. Translated, it gives CASSYLGGGQDTQYF.

Worth noting for this clonotype: This sequence may be a read error, since a much larger clone differs from it by one base. This chain links TRBV13 with TRBJ2-7; 8 positions match TRBD1. CDR1 is PRHDT, CDR2 FYEKMQ, per germline (reference sequence). This CDR3 is built from 11 residues. The CDR3 DNA sequence: TGTGCCAGCAGCCAGACAGGGGAGCGGTACTTC. Its translation: CASSQTGERYF. The whole variable domain, filled in from reference TRBV13 and TRBJ2-7, reads AAGVIQSPRHLIKEKRETATLKCYPIPRHDTVYWYQQGPGQDPQFLISFYEKMQSDKGSIPDRFSAQQFSDYHSELNMSSLELGDSALYFCASSQTGERYFGPGTRLTVT.

The chain carries TRBV7-7 and TRBJ2-2; 11 bases match TRBD2. CDR1 is SSHAT, CDR2 FNYEAQ, per germline (reference sequence). Germline trimming cut 5 bases from V and 0 bases from J; bases unmatched to any gene: 11. CDR3 length: 19 residues. The CDR3 nucleotides read TGTGCCAGCAGCCCCATTAAGGGACTAGCGGCCCCGAACACCGGGGAGCTGTTTTTT. Translation gives CASSPIKGLAAPNTGELFF.

Many counts were recorded for this clonotype. CDR3 nucleotide sequence: TGTGCCAGCAGTGAAGGCAGCAACGGAGATCCGGGCGAGCAGTACTTC. This encodes CASSEGSNGDPGEQYF. This chain joins TRBV2 and TRBJ2-7, with no clear D. The length of the CDR3 is 16 residues. V lost 1 base and J lost 6, with 19 bases in between. Germline V gives CDR1 SNHLY, CDR2 FYNNEI.

This clonotype was seen repeatedly, ten times or more. In DNA form, the CDR3 reads TGCGCCAGCAGTGATTTTAGTCCCACCGGGGAGCTGTTTTTT. It translates to CASSDFSPTGELFF. This chain connects TRBV10-1 to TRBJ2-2; D gene unclear. The germline CDR1 and CDR2 sequences are WNHNN and SYGVQD (reference sequence). V dropped 3 bases and J dropped 4 bases, with 9 bases sitting between them. The CDR3 length is 14 residues.

This clonotype turned up a few times. V usage is TRBV6-1 and J usage is TRBJ2-2, with a possible D match to TRBD1 (6 bases). There are 14 residues in the CDR3. Germline V gives CDR1 MNHNS, CDR2 SASEGT. The ends were cut back, 3 bases at V and 6 bases at J, with 11 bases in the middle. CDR3 sequence (DNA): TGTGCCAGCAGTGACCAGGGGATCCCCGGGGAGCTGTTTTTT. Its protein is CASSDQGIPGELFF.

This clonotype was seen ten or more times. The chain employs TRBV29-1 and TRBJ1-2; D ambiguous. The CDR3 covers 10 residues. V lost 6 bases, J lost 8 bases, and 10 bases lay in between. Per germline, CDR1 SQVTM and CDR2 ANQGSEA. CDR3 bases: TGCAGCGTCCGCGCTGGCGGCTACACCTTC. It yields the protein CSVRAGGYTF.

The table lists this clonotype with many counts. The chain joins TRBV12-3 or TRBV12-4 to TRBJ2-5; 8 bases match TRBD2. V lost 7 bases, J lost 3 bases, and 10 bases stayed unmatched. CDR3 size: 15 residues. CDR3 nucleotides: TGTGCCAGCAAAATCGCGGGGGGTCCTGAAGAGACCCAGTACTTC. It yields the protein CASKIAGGPEETQYF.

This clonotype was observed at least ten times. The chain combines TRBV5-6 with TRBJ2-2; D unclear. CDR1 is SGHDT, CDR2 YYEEEE, per germline. The CDR3 is made up of 14 amino acids. Trimming left V 3 bases short and J 5 bases short, with 11 bases between. CDR3 nucleotide sequence: TGTGCCAGCAGCTCGGACCTTTTTACCGGGGAGCTGTTTTTT. This encodes CASSSDLFTGELFF.

This clonotype was seen repeatedly, ten times or more. The J gene is TRBJ2-5, the V gene TRBV6-4; D is possibly TRBD2 (6 bases). Germline CDR1 is MRHNA and CDR2 is SNTAGT. V lost 6 bases to trimming and J lost 1 base, with 9 bases between them. The CDR3 is 13 amino acids. In nucleotides, the CDR3 is TGTGCCAGCAGCGCGGGGCCCCAAGAGACCCAGTACTTC. It translates to CASSAGPQETQYF.

This clonotype was observed a handful of times. The chain recombines TRBV20-1 with TRBJ1-5; 7 bases fit TRBD1. CDR3 length equals 15 residues. J lost 1 base, V lost 1 base, and 4 bases had no gene match. The germline V gene encodes CDR1 DFQATT and CDR2 SNEGSKA (reference sequence). The CDR3 reads CSARVPGGSNQPQHF. CDR3 sequence (DNA): TGCAGTGCTAGAGTCCCAGGGGGAAGCAATCAGCCCCAGCATTTT.

CDR3 nucleotide sequence: TGTGCCAGCTCACCACCCGGGGCGGGTACGCAGTATTTT. This translates into CASSPPGAGTQYF. This sequence joins TRBV18 and TRBJ2-3; D possibly uses TRBD1 or TRBD2 (5 bases each). Germline CDR1 KGHSH, CDR2 LQKENI. This CDR3 is 13 amino acids long. The V end was cut by 0 bases, the J end by 8 bases, with 9 bases between.

In its sample, this clonotype was seen a few times. The gene calls are TRBV12-3 or TRBV12-4 and TRBJ2-3, with 11 bases aligning to TRBD2. The J segment lost 2 bases and the V segment lost 1 base, leaving 8 bases of the junction unmatched. This CDR3 has 18 residues. The CDR3, as DNA: TGTGCCAGCAGTTTAGATTCGGCTAGCGGGGGGTTCACAGATACGCAGTATTTT. Translating it yields CASSLDSASGGFTDTQYF.

This clonotype appeared a few times. The chain couples TRBV5-1 to TRBJ1-4; tentative D call: TRBD1 (5 bases). V gave up 4 bases and J gave up 6 bases, with 13 bases separating them. This CDR3 is 14 amino acids long. CDR1 and CDR2 (germline): SGHRS, YFSETQ. The CDR3 DNA is TGCGCCAGCAGCGCCACAGGAGGGGATGAAAAACTGTTTTTT. Translation: CASSATGGDEKLFF.

This clonotype was detected many times. This chain joins TRBV10-3 and TRBJ2-7; 11 bases agree with TRBD1. The CDR3 loop spans 16 amino acids. CDR1 and CDR2 (germline): ENHRY, SYGVKD. The V and J ends lost 6 bases and 2 bases, in that order; junction bases with no gene match: 9. CDR3 protein: CAISPEPGQGAYEQYF. The CDR3 coding sequence is TGTGCCATCAGCCCTGAACCGGGACAGGGGGCCTACGAGCAGTACTTC.

The chain recombines TRBV7-2 with TRBJ2-3; D could derive from TRBD1 or TRBD2 (5 bases each). Germline lookup yields CDR1 SGHTA and CDR2 FQGNSA. The CDR3 totals 14 residues. V was shortened by 3 bases and J by 5 bases, with 12 bases between the two germline ends. The CDR3 spells CASSFSGAGDTQYF. The CDR3 DNA is TGTGCCAGCAGCTTTTCTGGGGCGGGAGATACGCAGTATTTT.

This clonotype was counted many times. V is TRBV5-1 and J is TRBJ2-7; 9 bases match TRBD1. The CDR3 has 16 amino acids. The germline V gene encodes CDR1 SGHRS and CDR2 YFSETQ. With 3 bases clipped from V and 6 bases from J, the junction kept 13 bases outside the gene matches. In DNA, the CDR3 is TGCGCCAGCAGCTCGGCCCCGGGACAGGGTGAATCCGAGCAGTACTTC. Translating it yields CASSSAPGQGESEQYF.